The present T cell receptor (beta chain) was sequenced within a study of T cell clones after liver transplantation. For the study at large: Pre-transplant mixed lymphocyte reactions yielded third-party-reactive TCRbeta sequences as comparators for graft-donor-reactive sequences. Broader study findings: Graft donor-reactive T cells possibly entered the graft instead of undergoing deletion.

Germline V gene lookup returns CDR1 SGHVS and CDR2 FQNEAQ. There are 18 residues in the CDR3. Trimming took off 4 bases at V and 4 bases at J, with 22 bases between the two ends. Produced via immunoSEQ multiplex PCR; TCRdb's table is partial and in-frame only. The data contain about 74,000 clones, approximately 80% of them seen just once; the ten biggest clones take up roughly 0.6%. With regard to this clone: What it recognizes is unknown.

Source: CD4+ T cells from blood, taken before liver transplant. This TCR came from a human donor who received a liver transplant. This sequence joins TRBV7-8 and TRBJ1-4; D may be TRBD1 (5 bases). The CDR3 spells CASSSGGRPTAGNEKLFF. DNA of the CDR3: TGTGCCAGCAGCTCTGGGGGGAGGCCAACCGCGGGTAATGAAAAACTGTTTTTT.